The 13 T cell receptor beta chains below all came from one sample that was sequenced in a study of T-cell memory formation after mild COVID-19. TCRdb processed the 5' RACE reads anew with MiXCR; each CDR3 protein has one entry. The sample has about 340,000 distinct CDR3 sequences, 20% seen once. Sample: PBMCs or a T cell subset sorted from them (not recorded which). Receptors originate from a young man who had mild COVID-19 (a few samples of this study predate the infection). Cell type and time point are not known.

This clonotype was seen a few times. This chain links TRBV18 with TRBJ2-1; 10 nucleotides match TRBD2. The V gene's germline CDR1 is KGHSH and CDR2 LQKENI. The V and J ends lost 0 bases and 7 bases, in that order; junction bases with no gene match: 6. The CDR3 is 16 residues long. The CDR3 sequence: CASSPPGQRGGNEQFF. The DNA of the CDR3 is TGTGCCAGCTCACCACCCGGCCAGCGGGGGGGGAATGAGCAGTTCTTC.

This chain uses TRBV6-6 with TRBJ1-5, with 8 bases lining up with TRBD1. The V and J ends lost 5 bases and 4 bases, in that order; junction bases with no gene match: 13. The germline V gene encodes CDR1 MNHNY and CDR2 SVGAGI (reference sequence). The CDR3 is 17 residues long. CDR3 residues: CASSLTIRDRPNQPQHF. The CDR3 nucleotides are TGTGCCAGCAGTCTTACGATTCGGGACAGGCCTAATCAGCCCCAGCATTTT.

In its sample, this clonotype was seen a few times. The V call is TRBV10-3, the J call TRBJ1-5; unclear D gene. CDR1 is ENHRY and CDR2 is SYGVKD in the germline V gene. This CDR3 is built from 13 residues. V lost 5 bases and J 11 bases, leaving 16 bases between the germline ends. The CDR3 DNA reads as TGTGCCATCAGTAATAACAGTCGGCTGGCCCAGCATTTT. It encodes CAISNNSRLAQHF.

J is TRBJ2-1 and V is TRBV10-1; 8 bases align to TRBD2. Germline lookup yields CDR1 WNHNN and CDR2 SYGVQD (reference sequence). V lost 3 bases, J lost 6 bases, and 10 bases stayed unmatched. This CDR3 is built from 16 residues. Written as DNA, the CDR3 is TGCGCCAGCAGTGATCCCCTTAGCGGGGAAGTCAATGAGCAGTTCTTC. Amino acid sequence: CASSDPLSGEVNEQFF.

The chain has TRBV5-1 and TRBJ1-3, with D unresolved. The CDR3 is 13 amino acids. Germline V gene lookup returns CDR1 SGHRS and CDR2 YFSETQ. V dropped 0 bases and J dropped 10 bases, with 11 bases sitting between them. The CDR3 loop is CASSLDGPGTIYF. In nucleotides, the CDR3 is TGCGCCAGCAGCTTGGACGGACCGGGGACCATATATTTT.

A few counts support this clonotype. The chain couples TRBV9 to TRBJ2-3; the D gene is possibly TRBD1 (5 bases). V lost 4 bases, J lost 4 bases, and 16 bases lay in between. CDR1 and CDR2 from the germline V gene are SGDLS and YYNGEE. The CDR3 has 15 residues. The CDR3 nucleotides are TGTGCCAGCAGCCCCCAGGGTAGAAGCCCAGATACGCAGTATTTT. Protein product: CASSPQGRSPDTQYF.

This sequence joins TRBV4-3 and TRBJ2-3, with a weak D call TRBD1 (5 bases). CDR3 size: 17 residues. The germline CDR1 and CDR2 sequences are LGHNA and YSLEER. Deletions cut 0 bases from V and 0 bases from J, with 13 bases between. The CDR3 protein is CASSQDLTASSTDTQYF. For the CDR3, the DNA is TGCGCCAGCAGCCAAGATTTGACAGCCTCTAGCACAGATACGCAGTATTTT.

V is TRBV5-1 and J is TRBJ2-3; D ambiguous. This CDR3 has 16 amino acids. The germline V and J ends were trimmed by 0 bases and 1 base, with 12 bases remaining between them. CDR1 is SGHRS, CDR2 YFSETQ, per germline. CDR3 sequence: CASSLDSGFGTDTQYF. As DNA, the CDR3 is TGCGCCAGCAGCTTGGATTCGGGTTTTGGCACAGATACGCAGTATTTT.

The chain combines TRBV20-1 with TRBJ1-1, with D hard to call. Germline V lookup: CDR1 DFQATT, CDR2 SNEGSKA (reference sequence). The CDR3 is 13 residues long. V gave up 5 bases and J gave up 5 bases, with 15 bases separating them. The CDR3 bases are TGCAGTGCTGGACGGCCCTTTATTACTGAAGCTTTCTTT. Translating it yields CSAGRPFITEAFF.

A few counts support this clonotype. The CDR3 nucleotides are TGTGCCAGCAGCCCGGACAGCGACTATGGCTACACCTTC. Translated: CASSPDSDYGYTF. The chain has TRBV11-2 and TRBJ1-2; a possible D gene is TRBD1 (6 bases). V lost 5 bases and J 3 bases, leaving 10 bases between the germline ends. CDR1 SGHAT and CDR2 FQNNGV come from the germline V gene. The CDR3 length is 13 residues.

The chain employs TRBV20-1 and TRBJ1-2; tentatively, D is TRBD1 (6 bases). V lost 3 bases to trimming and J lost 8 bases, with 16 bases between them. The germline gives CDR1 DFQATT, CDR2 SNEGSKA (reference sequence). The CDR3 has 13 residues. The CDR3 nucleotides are TGCAGTGCTAGGCCACCAGGGGCCGTAGGCTACACCTTC. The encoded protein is CSARPPGAVGYTF.

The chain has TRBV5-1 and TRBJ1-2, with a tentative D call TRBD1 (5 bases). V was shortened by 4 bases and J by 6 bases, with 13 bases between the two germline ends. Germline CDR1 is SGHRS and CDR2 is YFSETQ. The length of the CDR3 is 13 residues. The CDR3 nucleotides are TGCGCCAGCAGCCGGAGGGGAGGGGATGGCTACACCTTC. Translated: CASSRRGGDGYTF.

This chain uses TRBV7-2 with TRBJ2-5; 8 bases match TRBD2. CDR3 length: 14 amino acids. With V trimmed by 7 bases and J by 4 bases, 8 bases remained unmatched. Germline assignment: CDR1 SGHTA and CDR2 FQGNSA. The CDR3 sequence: CASTTFGGAETQYF. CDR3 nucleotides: TGTGCCAGCACCACTTTCGGGGGGGCAGAGACCCAGTACTTC.